A single sample gave rise to the 28 T cell receptor beta chains below, sequenced in a study of T cell repertoires in cytomegalovirus infection. TCRdb passed the reads through MiXCR, listing each CDR3 protein once. The sample shows some 150,000 distinct CDR3 sequences, 23% of them seen only once. The sequenced sample consisted of PBMCs. The receptors here all came from a human donor in good health (CMV status not recorded). Some clones in this sample may be carry-over from other donors' samples.

This chain uses TRBV5-6 with TRBJ2-5, with D tentatively TRBD1 (6 bases). Germline V gene data show CDR1 as SGHDT and CDR2 as YYEEEE. CDR3 length equals 14 residues. Trimming cost V 6 bases and J 5 bases, with 17 bases left between them. The CDR3 sequence is CASTLTGALETQYF. The CDR3 DNA sequence: TGTGCCAGCACGCTGACAGGAGCCTTGGAGACCCAGTACTTC.

This clonotype was detected a few times. This chain connects TRBV25-1 to TRBJ1-5; 7 nucleotides agree with TRBD1. Trimming removed 8 bases from V and 10 bases from J; junction bases left unmatched: 8. This CDR3 region has 12 residues. Germline values: CDR1 MGHDK, CDR2 SYGVNS. CDR3 in amino acids: CASRTGWGPQHF. Here the CDR3 DNA reads TGTGCCAGCCGGACAGGATGGGGTCCCCAGCATTTT. The full variable domain, in which reference TRBV25-1 and TRBJ1-5 provide the parts outside the CDR3, is EADIYQTPRYLVIGTGKKITLECSQTMGHDKMYWYQQDPGMELHLIHYSYGVNSTEKGDLSSESTVSRIRTEHFPLTLESARPSHTSQYLCASRTGWGPQHFGDGTRLSIL.

This clonotype was detected ten times or more. V gene TRBV4-1 combines with J gene TRBJ2-1; D is unclear. Trimming stripped 4 bases from V and 3 bases from J, with 13 bases between. CDR1 and CDR2 from the germline V gene are MGHRA and YSYEKL. CDR3 length: 15 residues. CDR3 nucleotides: TGCGCCAGCAGCCCCCCAGGCCGCTTCTACAATGAGCAGTTCTTC. Encoded protein: CASSPPGRFYNEQFF.

The chain employs TRBV29-1 and TRBJ1-1; D gene ambiguous. The CDR3 loop spans 13 amino acids. V lost 4 bases and J 5 bases, leaving 14 bases between the germline ends. Germline-derived CDR1 and CDR2 are SQVTM and ANQGSEA. The CDR3 DNA reads TGCAGCGTTGTCGGGGATACGGGAACTGAAGCTTTCTTT. It yields the protein CSVVGDTGTEAFF. The complete variable domain, with remaining parts taken from reference TRBV29-1 and TRBJ1-1, reads SAVISQKPSRDICQRGTSLTIQCQVDSQVTMMFWYRQQPGQSLTLIATANQGSEATYESGFVIDKFPISRPNLTFSTLTVSNMSPEDSSIYLCSVVGDTGTEAFFGQGTRLTVV.

In its sample, this clonotype was seen many times. The chain carries TRBV7-2 and TRBJ2-1; 13 bases align to TRBD2. V lost 5 bases, J lost 9 bases, and 10 bases stayed unmatched. The CDR3 length is 16 residues. Germline assignment: CDR1 SGHTA and CDR2 FQGNSA. The CDR3 DNA reads TGTGCCAGCAGCCCCGGGACTAGCGGGGTTTTAGGTGAGCAGTTCTTC. It codes for CASSPGTSGVLGEQFF.

This clonotype is labeled as medium-sized. This chain joins TRBV7-2 and TRBJ2-5, with D tentatively TRBD2 (5 bases). Trimming stripped 2 bases from V and 5 bases from J, with 12 bases between. Germline V lookup: CDR1 SGHTA, CDR2 FQGNSA. The CDR3 has 14 amino acids. The CDR3 reads CASSLRLRAETQYF. The CDR3 region has the DNA TGTGCCAGCAGCTTACGGCTGCGGGCGGAGACCCAGTACTTC.

The rearrangement uses TRBV7-2 and TRBJ2-5; perhaps TRBD1 as D (5 bases). From germline, CDR1 is SGHTA and CDR2 FQGNSA. V gave up 3 bases and J gave up 4 bases, with 15 bases separating them. The CDR3 has 15 amino acids. CDR3 bases: TGTGCCAGCAGCTTCGGACACATGCTTGGAGAGACCCAGTACTTC. Its protein is CASSFGHMLGETQYF.

This rearrangement joins TRBV10-3 to TRBJ1-3, with 11 bases aligning to TRBD1. Unmatched junction bases numbered 2, after V lost 8 bases and J lost 5 bases. There are 13 residues in the CDR3. Germline values: CDR1 ENHRY, CDR2 SYGVKD. The CDR3 sequence: CAIGQGARNTIYF. The CDR3 region has the DNA TGTGCCATCGGACAGGGGGCGAGAAACACCATATATTTT.

This clonotype was counted between two and nine times. The CDR3 sequence: CASSFLDNQETQYF. CDR3 nucleotide sequence: TGTGCCAGCAGCTTTTTGGACAACCAAGAGACCCAGTACTTC. The genes are TRBV5-4 and TRBJ2-5; perhaps TRBD1 as D (5 bases). Germline V gives CDR1 SGHNT, CDR2 YYREEE (reference sequence). Trimming stripped 2 bases from V and 0 bases from J, with 8 bases between. The CDR3 extends over 14 amino acids. Together with reference TRBV5-4 and TRBJ2-5, the CDR3 gives the full variable domain: ETGVTQSPTHLIKTRGQQVTLRCSSQSGHNTVSWYQQALGQGPQFIFQYYREEENGRGNFPPRFSGLQFPNYSSELNVNALELDDSALYLCASSFLDNQETQYFGPGTRLLVL.

This clonotype came up a few times. The CDR3 reads CASRSPRTSGRNEQFF. The DNA for the CDR3 is TGTGCCAGCAGAAGCCCCCGGACTAGCGGACGCAATGAGCAGTTCTTC. The chain couples TRBV6-2 or TRBV6-3 to TRBJ2-1, with 10 nucleotides matching TRBD2. Germline V gene lookup returns CDR1 MNHEY and CDR2 SVGEGT. The CDR3 contains 16 residues. Trimming at V came to 6 bases and at J to 6 bases, leaving 11 bases not matched to a gene.

This clonotype showed up many times. This rearrangement joins TRBV11-2 to TRBJ2-7; D not certain. V was clipped by 3 bases and J by 7 bases, with 7 bases between them. This CDR3 region has 11 residues. Germline V gene lookup returns CDR1 SGHAT and CDR2 FQNNGV. The CDR3 is CASSLEGEQYF. The CDR3 DNA follows: TGTGCCAGCAGCTTGGAAGGGGAGCAGTACTTC.

This clonotype occurred many times. This chain links TRBV27 with TRBJ1-2; D is ambiguous. CDR1 and CDR2 from the germline V gene are MNHEY and SMNVEV (reference sequence). V was pared by 0 bases and J by 4 bases, with 12 bases between. The CDR3 spans 15 residues. The CDR3 nucleotides read TGTGCCAGCAGTTTATCGGGCAGAACTCTCTATGGCTACACCTTC. This gives the protein CASSLSGRTLYGYTF.

Many counts were recorded for this clonotype. The chain links TRBV7-2 to TRBJ1-2, with D possibly matching TRBD1 (6 bases). Trimming cost V 1 base and J 4 bases, with 22 bases left between them. The CDR3 is 18 amino acids. Germline loops: CDR1 SGHTA, CDR2 FQGNSA. The CDR3 nucleotides are TGTGCCAGCAGCTTAGGGGGTGCAGGGGCGCCTACCCTCTATGGCTACACCTTC. It yields the protein CASSLGGAGAPTLYGYTF.

This clonotype has just one count. V and J are TRBV19 and TRBJ1-1; no definite D call. V was cut by 5 bases and J by 0 bases, with 7 bases left in between. Germline CDR1 reads LNHDA; CDR2 reads SQIVND (reference sequence). This CDR3 region has 13 residues. DNA for the CDR3: TGTGCCAGTAGTGGTCGCATGAACACTGAAGCTTTCTTT. It translates to CASSGRMNTEAFF.

This clonotype showed up many times. The J gene is TRBJ2-1, the V gene TRBV7-9; 12 bases agree with TRBD2. Looked up from germline, CDR1 is SEHNR and CDR2 is FQNEAQ (reference sequence). The V segment lost 5 bases and the J segment 0 bases; nucleotides outside the gene matches: 5. CDR3 length: 17 residues. The DNA of the CDR3 is TGTGCCAGCAGCGACGGGACTAGCGGGCACTCCTACAATGAGCAGTTCTTC. This codes for CASSDGTSGHSYNEQFF.

This clonotype has a handful of counts. The chain recombines TRBV19 with TRBJ1-5; 8 positions match TRBD1. Looked up from germline, CDR1 is LNHDA and CDR2 is SQIVND (reference sequence). There are 15 residues in the CDR3. Unmatched junction bases numbered 10, after V lost 5 bases and J lost 7 bases. In nucleotides, the CDR3 is TGTGCCAGTAGTCCCCGGACAGGGACGGGCCAGCCCCAGCATTTT. Residues: CASSPRTGTGQPQHF.

The genes are TRBV20-1 and TRBJ1-1, with D perhaps TRBD1 (5 bases). The CDR3 contains 15 residues. Germline lookup yields CDR1 DFQATT and CDR2 SNEGSKA (reference sequence). The ends were cut back, 4 bases at V and 0 bases at J, with 15 bases in the middle. CDR3 DNA sequence: TGCAGTGCTACCAAACCGAAGACAGTGAACACTGAAGCTTTCTTT. It codes for CSATKPKTVNTEAFF.

This clonotype was recorded a few times. The junction differs from germline at one of its ends, possibly a read error. V and J are TRBV3-1 and TRBJ2-1, with 7 bases that match TRBD1. The CDR3 covers 12 residues. Per germline, CDR1 LGHDT and CDR2 YNNKEL (reference sequence). As DNA, the CDR3 is TGTGCCAGCAGCCGATCCGGGACAGCCTACTCCTTC. Its protein product is CASSRSGTAYSF.

V usage is TRBV20-1 and J usage is TRBJ2-7; 7 bases fit TRBD2. Germline V gene lookup returns CDR1 DFQATT and CDR2 SNEGSKA (reference sequence). This CDR3 has 15 amino acids. The J segment lost 2 bases and the V segment lost 6 bases, leaving 13 bases of the junction unmatched. CDR3 protein: CSASTQSGVTYEQYF. CDR3 nucleotide sequence: TGCAGTGCCTCCACACAAAGCGGGGTAACCTACGAGCAGTACTTC.

In its sample, this clonotype was seen a few times. This chain joins TRBV3-1 and TRBJ2-4; perhaps TRBD2 as D (6 bases). Trimming shortened V by 1 base and J by 1 base, and 11 bases separated the two germline ends. The CDR3 is made up of 16 amino acids. Germline CDR1 and CDR2: LGHDT and YNNKEL (reference sequence). Here the CDR3 DNA reads TGTGCCAGCAGCCAAGTATGGGGGGAGGCCAAAAACATTCAGTACTTC. It translates to CASSQVWGEAKNIQYF.

This clonotype was seen repeatedly, ten times or more. The rearrangement uses TRBV7-2 and TRBJ1-1; D ambiguous. V lost 6 bases to trimming and J lost 11 bases, with 16 bases between them. The CDR3 length is 12 residues. Germline-derived CDR1 and CDR2 are SGHTA and FQGNSA. The CDR3 DNA is TGTGCCAGCAGTTTTAGTGGGCAATGGGCTTTCTTT. Amino acid sequence: CASSFSGQWAFF.

This clonotype was seen at least ten times. The chain has TRBV7-2 and TRBJ2-5; D call uncertain. V gave up 3 bases and J gave up 10 bases, with 9 bases separating them. Germline V gene sequence: CDR1 SGHTA, CDR2 FQGNSA. CDR3 length equals 11 residues. The CDR3 protein is CASSFSQVQYF. The DNA of the CDR3 is TGTGCCAGCAGCTTCTCCCAGGTCCAGTACTTC.

The table lists this clonotype with a few counts. This chain joins TRBV28 and TRBJ2-7; D is undetermined. Trimming stripped 8 bases from V and 1 base from J, with 15 bases between. The CDR3 spans 14 residues. Germline V gene sequence: CDR1 MDHEN, CDR2 SYDVKM. The CDR3 here is CASRGSERSYEQYF. The DNA of the CDR3 is TGTGCCAGCCGTGGAAGTGAGAGGTCCTACGAGCAGTACTTC.

This chain links TRBV24-1 with TRBJ2-3, with 8 positions matching TRBD2. V shed 0 bases, J shed 2 bases, and the junction held 3 bases outside the gene matches. The CDR3 is made up of 16 amino acids. The germline CDR1 and CDR2 sequences are KGHDR and SFDVKD. CDR3 region: CATSDLTSGDTDTQYF. The CDR3 DNA sequence: TGTGCCACCAGTGATTTGACTAGCGGCGACACAGATACGCAGTATTTT.

This sequence joins TRBV28 and TRBJ2-3; D possibly corresponds to TRBD2 (5 bases). Trimming removed 5 bases at V and 2 bases at J, with 14 bases between. Germline loops: CDR1 MDHEN, CDR2 SYDVKM. The CDR3 runs to 15 residues. Here the CDR3 DNA reads TGTGCCAGCAGTCCCCCCGGACTGATCACAGATACGCAGTATTTT. This gives the protein CASSPPGLITDTQYF.

This clonotype was recorded many times. The chain couples TRBV7-2 to TRBJ1-2; D is uncertain. Between the trimmed V and J ends, which lost 4 bases and 5 bases, there was a span of 14 bases. From germline, CDR1 is SGHTA and CDR2 FQGNSA. The CDR3 runs 14 residues. In DNA, the CDR3 is TGTGCCAGCAGCTCGAGAAACAGCCTTTATGGCTACACCTTC. Protein: CASSSRNSLYGYTF.

This CDR3 reads CASSLLAGVETQYF. DNA of the CDR3: TGTGCCAGCAGTTTATTAGCGGGGGTTGAGACCCAGTACTTC. The chain has TRBV28 and TRBJ2-5; TRBD2 aligns across 9 bases. J was trimmed by 5 bases and V by 1 base; bases with no gene match: 2. Germline V gene sequence: CDR1 MDHEN, CDR2 SYDVKM. The CDR3 length is 14 residues.

This chain links TRBV6-1 with TRBJ1-6; TRBD1 matches 9 bases. This CDR3 contains 15 residues. V shed 5 bases, J shed 10 bases, and the junction held 9 bases outside the gene matches. In germline, CDR1 is MNHNS, CDR2 SASEGT. The CDR3 loop is CASSSTGQGQSPLHF. CDR3 coding DNA: TGTGCCAGCAGTTCTACGGGACAGGGACAATCACCCCTCCACTTT.